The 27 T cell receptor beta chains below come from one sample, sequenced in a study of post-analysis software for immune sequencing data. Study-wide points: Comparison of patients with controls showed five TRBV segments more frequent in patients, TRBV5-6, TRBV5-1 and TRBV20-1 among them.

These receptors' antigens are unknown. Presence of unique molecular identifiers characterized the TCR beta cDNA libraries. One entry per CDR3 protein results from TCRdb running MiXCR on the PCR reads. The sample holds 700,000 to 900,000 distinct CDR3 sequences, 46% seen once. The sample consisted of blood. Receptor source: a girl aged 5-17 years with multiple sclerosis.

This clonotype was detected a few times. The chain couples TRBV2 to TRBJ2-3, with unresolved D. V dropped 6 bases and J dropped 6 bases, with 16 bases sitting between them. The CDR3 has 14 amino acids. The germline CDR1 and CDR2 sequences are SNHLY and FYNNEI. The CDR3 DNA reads TGTGCCAGCAGGACGGACGGGCAAGGCGATACGCAGTATTTT. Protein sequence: CASRTDGQGDTQYF.

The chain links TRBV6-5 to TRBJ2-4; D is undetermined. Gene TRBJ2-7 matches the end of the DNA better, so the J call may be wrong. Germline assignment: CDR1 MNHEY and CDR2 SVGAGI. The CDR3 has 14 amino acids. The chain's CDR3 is CASSYLDGSYEQYF. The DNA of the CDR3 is TGTGCCAGCAGTTATCTTGACGGTTCCTACGAGCAGTACTTC.

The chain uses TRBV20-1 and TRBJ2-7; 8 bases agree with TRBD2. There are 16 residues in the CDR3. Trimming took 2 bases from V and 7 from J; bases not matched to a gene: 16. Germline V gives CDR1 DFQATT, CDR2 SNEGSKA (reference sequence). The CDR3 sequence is CSARSLAGHTYNEQYF. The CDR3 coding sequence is TGCAGTGCTAGATCTCTAGCGGGCCATACCTACAATGAGCAGTACTTC.

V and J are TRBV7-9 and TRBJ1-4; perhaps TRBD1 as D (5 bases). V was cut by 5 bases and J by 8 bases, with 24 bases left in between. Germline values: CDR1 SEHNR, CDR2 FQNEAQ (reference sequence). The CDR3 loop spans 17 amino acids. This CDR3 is CASSKLPVGTGAEKLFF. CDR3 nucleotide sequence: TGTGCCAGCAGCAAACTCCCGGTAGGGACCGGGGCAGAAAAACTGTTTTTT.

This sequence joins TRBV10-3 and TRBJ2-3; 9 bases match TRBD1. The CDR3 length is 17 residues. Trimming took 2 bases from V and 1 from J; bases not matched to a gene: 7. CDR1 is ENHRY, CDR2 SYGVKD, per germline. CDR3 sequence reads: CAISEIDRGLGTDTQYF. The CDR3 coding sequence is TGTGCCATCAGTGAGATCGACAGGGGGTTGGGCACAGATACGCAGTATTTT.

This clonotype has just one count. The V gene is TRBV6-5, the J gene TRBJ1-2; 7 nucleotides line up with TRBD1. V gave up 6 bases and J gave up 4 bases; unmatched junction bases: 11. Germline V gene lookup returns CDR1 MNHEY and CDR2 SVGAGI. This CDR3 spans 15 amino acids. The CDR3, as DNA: TGTGCCAGCAGCCACGGCGACAGGGTGACCTATGGCTACACCTTC. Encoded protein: CASSHGDRVTYGYTF.

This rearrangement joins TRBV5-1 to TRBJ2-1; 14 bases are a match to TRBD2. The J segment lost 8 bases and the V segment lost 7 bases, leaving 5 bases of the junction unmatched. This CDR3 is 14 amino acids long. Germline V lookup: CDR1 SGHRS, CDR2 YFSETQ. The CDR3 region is CASGTSGSWDEQFF. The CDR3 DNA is TGCGCCAGCGGGACTAGCGGGAGTTGGGATGAGCAGTTCTTC.

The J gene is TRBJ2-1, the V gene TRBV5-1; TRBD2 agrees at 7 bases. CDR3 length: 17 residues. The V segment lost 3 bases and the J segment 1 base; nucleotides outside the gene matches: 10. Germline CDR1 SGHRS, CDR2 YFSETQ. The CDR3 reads CASSSLPLARSYNEQFF. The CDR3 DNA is TGCGCCAGCAGCTCCCTCCCACTAGCGAGGTCCTACAATGAGCAGTTCTTC.

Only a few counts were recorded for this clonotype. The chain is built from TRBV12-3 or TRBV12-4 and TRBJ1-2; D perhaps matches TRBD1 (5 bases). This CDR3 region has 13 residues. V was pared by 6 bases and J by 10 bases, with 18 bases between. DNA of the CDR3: TGTGCCAGCAGCGACCCAGGGTTCTTAATCTACACCTTC. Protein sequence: CASSDPGFLIYTF.

In nucleotides, the CDR3 is TGTGCCAGCAGTTTCGGGGGGGAGTGGCCCCAGCATTTT. Amino acids: CASSFGGEWPQHF. The V gene is TRBV27, the J gene TRBJ1-5, with D perhaps TRBD1 (5 bases). The CDR3 is made up of 13 amino acids. Deletions cut 3 bases from V and 9 bases from J, with 12 bases between. Germline CDR1 and CDR2: MNHEY and SMNVEV (reference sequence).

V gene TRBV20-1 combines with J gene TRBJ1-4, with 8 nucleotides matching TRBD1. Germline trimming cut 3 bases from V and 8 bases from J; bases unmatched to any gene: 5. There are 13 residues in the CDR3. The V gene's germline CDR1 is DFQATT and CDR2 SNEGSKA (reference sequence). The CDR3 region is CSARVQGAEKLFF. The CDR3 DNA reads TGCAGTGCTAGGGTCCAGGGGGCGGAAAAACTGTTTTTT.

This chain's CDR3 is CSARDFGWLAGRTDTQYF. For the CDR3, the DNA is TGCAGTGCTAGAGATTTTGGGTGGCTAGCGGGACGCACAGATACGCAGTATTTT. The V gene is TRBV20-1, the J gene TRBJ2-3; 9 bases map to TRBD2. Per the germline V gene, CDR1 is DFQATT and CDR2 is SNEGSKA (reference sequence). After removal of 0 bases from V and 1 base from J, the junction contained 11 bases not matched to a gene. This CDR3 is 18 amino acids long.

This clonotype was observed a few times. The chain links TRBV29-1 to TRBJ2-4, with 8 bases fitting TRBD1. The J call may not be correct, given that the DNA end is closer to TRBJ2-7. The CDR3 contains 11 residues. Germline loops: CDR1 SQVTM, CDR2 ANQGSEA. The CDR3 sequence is CSGGTGSEQYF. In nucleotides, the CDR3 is TGCAGCGGCGGGACAGGTAGCGAGCAGTACTTC.

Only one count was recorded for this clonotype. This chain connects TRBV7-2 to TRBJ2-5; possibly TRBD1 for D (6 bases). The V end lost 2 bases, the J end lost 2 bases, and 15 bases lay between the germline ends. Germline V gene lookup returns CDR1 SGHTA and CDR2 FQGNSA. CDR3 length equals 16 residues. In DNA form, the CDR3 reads TGTGCCAGCAGCTTATACGGGACACCCTCTCAAGAGACCCAGTACTTC. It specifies CASSLYGTPSQETQYF.

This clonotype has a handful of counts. This CDR3 reads CASSNRGPSEQYF. In nucleotides, the CDR3 is TGTGCCAGCAGTAATCGGGGGCCCTCCGAGCAGTACTTC. This chain joins TRBV12-3 or TRBV12-4 and TRBJ2-7, with D possibly called TRBD1 or TRBD2 (6 bases each). This CDR3 contains 13 residues. Trimming pared 5 bases from V and 6 bases from J, leaving 14 bases between.

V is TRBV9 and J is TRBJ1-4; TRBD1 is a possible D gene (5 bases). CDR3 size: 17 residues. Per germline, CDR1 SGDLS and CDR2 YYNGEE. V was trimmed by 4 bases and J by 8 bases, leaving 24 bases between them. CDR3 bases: TGTGCCAGCAGCTCCCCTTGGGGCGGGGGGAGAAGCGAAAAACTGTTTTTT. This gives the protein CASSSPWGGGRSEKLFF.

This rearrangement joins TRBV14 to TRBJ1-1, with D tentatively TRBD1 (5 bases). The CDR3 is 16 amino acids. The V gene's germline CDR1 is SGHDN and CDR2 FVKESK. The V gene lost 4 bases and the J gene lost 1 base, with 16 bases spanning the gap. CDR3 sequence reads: CASSPRAGWGNTEAFF. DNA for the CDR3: TGTGCCAGCAGCCCCCGTGCAGGGTGGGGGAACACTGAAGCTTTCTTT.

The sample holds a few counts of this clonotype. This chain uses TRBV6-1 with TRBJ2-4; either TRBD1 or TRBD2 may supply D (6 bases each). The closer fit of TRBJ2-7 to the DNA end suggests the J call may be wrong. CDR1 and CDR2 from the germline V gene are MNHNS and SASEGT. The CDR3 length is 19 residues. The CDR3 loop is CASSEATLGGTPGNHEQYF. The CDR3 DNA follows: TGTGCCAGCAGTGAAGCGACGCTGGGCGGGACACCAGGGAATCACGAGCAGTACTTC.

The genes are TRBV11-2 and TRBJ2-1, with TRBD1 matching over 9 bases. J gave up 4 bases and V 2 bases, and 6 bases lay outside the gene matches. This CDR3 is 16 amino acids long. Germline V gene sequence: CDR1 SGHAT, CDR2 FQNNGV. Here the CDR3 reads CASSLKGDREYNEQFF. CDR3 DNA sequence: TGTGCCAGCAGCTTAAAAGGGGACAGGGAATACAATGAGCAGTTCTTC.

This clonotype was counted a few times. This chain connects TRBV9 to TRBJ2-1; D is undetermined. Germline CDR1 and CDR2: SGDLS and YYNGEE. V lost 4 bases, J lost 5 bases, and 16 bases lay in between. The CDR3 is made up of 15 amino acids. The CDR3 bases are TGTGCCAGCAGCTCCACCCTCGGACCGAACAATGAGCAGTTCTTC. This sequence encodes CASSSTLGPNNEQFF.

The CDR3 DNA is TGCAGCGTTGAAGAAGCGGGACCTTCCTTGGGGACCCAGTACTTC. Protein sequence: CSVEEAGPSLGTQYF. The chain links TRBV29-1 to TRBJ2-5; 7 nucleotides agree with TRBD2. From germline, CDR1 is SQVTM and CDR2 ANQGSEA. V lost 0 bases to trimming and J lost 7 bases; unmatched junction nucleotides: 11. This CDR3 has 15 residues.

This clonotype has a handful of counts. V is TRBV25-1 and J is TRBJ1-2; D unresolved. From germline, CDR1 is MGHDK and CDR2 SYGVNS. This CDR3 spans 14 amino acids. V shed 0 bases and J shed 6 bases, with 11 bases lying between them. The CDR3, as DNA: TGTGCCAGCAGTGAATACTGGGAAAAGGATGGCTACACCTTC. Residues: CASSEYWEKDGYTF.

The CDR3 sequence: CSVDPGQGARETQYF. CDR3 DNA: TGCAGCGTTGACCCGGGACAGGGGGCGAGAGAGACCCAGTACTTC. V and J are TRBV29-1 and TRBJ2-5, with 12 bases identical to TRBD1. Germline assignment: CDR1 SQVTM and CDR2 ANQGSEA. This CDR3 spans 15 amino acids. With 3 bases clipped from V and 4 bases from J, the junction kept 6 bases outside the gene matches.

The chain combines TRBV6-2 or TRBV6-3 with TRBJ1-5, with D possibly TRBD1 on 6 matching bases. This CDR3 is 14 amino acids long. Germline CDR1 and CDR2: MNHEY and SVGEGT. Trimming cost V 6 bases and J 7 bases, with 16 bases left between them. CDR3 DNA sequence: TGTGCCAGCAGCCCGGACAGTCCAAGGCAGCCCCAGCATTTT. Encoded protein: CASSPDSPRQPQHF.

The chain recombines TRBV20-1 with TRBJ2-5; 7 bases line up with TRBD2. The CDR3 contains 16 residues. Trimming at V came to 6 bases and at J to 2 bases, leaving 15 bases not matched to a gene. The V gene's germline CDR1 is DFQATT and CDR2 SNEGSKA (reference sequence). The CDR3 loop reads CSATGILLAEQETQYF. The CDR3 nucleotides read TGCAGTGCCACTGGGATCCTCCTAGCGGAACAAGAGACCCAGTACTTC.

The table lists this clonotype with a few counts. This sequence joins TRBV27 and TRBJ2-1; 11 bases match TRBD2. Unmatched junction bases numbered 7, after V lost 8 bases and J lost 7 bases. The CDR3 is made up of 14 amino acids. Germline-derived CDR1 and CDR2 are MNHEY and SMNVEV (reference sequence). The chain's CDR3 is CASALAGGPNEQFF. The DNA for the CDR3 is TGTGCCAGCGCCTTAGCGGGAGGGCCGAATGAGCAGTTCTTC.

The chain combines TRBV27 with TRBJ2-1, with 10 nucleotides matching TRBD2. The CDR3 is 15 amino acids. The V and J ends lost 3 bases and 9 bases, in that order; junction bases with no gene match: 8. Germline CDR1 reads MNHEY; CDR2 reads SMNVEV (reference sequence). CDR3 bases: TGTGCCAGCAGTTTTAGGTTAGCGGGAGGTAGTGAGCAGTTCTTC. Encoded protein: CASSFRLAGGSEQFF.